A single sample is the source of the 18 T cell receptor beta chains below, sequenced in a study of T cells in tuberculosis. Generated by immunoSEQ multiplex PCR, the TCRdb table keeps only in-frame clones and is missing some. The table lists some 41,000 clones, roughly 94% of them singletons. The sequencing input was PBMCs. The receptors originated from a donor between 10 and 29 years old with latent tuberculosis or without tuberculosis infection. Some clones in this sample may be carry-over from other donors' samples.

This chain links TRBV5-1 with TRBJ2-1; 7 bases are shared with TRBD1. This CDR3 contains 14 residues. After removal of 0 bases from V and 7 bases from J, the junction contained 4 bases not matched to a gene. CDR1 and CDR2 from the germline V gene are SGHRS and YFSETQ. The CDR3 sequence is CASSLEGARNEQFF. The CDR3, as DNA: TGCGCCAGCAGCTTGGAGGGGGCGCGGAATGAGCAGTTCTTC.

The chain uses TRBV6-4 and TRBJ1-2; 9 nucleotides match TRBD1. V lost 0 bases to trimming and J lost 6 bases; unmatched junction nucleotides: 5. Germline CDR1 MRHNA, CDR2 SNTAGT. The CDR3 sequence is 15 residues long. The CDR3 spells CASSDSPTGGHGYTF. The CDR3 DNA sequence: TGTGCCAGCAGTGACTCGCCGACAGGGGGGCATGGCTACACCTTC.

The genes are TRBV6-1 and TRBJ2-6; a possible D gene is TRBD1 (6 bases). V shed 11 bases and J shed 1 base, with 12 bases lying between them. This CDR3 spans 14 amino acids. Germline loops: CDR1 MNHNS, CDR2 SASEGT. In nucleotides, the CDR3 is TGTGCCGTCACACAGGGATCTGGGGCCAACGTCCTGACTTTC. This codes for CAVTQGSGANVLTF.

This chain connects TRBV14 to TRBJ1-3; 8 bases match TRBD1. In germline, CDR1 is SGHDN, CDR2 FVKESK. V shed 6 bases, J shed 0 bases, and the junction held 4 bases outside the gene matches. CDR3 length equals 15 residues. The CDR3 nucleotides are TGTGCCAGCAGACCCAGGGGGCTCTCTGGAAACACCATATATTTT. Protein: CASRPRGLSGNTIYF. The full variable domain, its missing parts supplied by reference TRBV14 and TRBJ1-3, is EAGVTQFPSHSVIEKGQTVTLRCDPISGHDNLYWYRRVMGKEIKFLLHFVKESKQDESGMPNNRFLAERTGGTYSTLKVQPAELEDSGVYFCASRPRGLSGNTIYFGEGSWLTVV.

The rearrangement uses TRBV19 and TRBJ2-2; 9 positions agree with TRBD1. Germline CDR1 LNHDA, CDR2 SQIVND (reference sequence). The junction had 11 bases not matched to a gene; V was cut back by 7 bases and J by 5 bases. CDR3 length: 16 amino acids. The CDR3: CASNTPGQGFTGELFF. The DNA of the CDR3 is TGTGCCAGTAATACCCCGGGACAGGGTTTTACCGGGGAGCTGTTTTTT.

This chain links TRBV10-3 with TRBJ2-2, with a possible D match to TRBD2 (6 bases). The CDR3 runs 14 residues. V gave up 6 bases and J gave up 3 bases, with 11 bases separating them. Per the germline V gene, CDR1 is ENHRY and CDR2 is SYGVKD. CDR3 in amino acids: CAIRNGRDTGELFF. The CDR3 nucleotides read TGTGCCATCAGGAACGGGAGAGACACCGGGGAGCTGTTTTTT.

The chain employs TRBV6-1 and TRBJ1-4, with 8 bases aligning to TRBD1. Germline V CDR1 and CDR2: MNHNS, SASEGT. After removal of 7 bases from V and 5 bases from J, the junction contained 6 bases not matched to a gene. This CDR3 spans 14 amino acids. CDR3 bases: TGTGCCAGCATGGGGACAGGTTTCAATGAAAAACTGTTTTTT. It translates to CASMGTGFNEKLFF.

The chain is built from TRBV10-3 and TRBJ1-5; 9 bases are a match to TRBD1. Germline lookup yields CDR1 ENHRY and CDR2 SYGVKD. The V gene end was trimmed by 5 bases and the J gene end by 6 bases; junction bases not matched to a gene: 5. The CDR3 loop spans 14 amino acids. CDR3 amino acids: CAISRDRDGQPQHF. In DNA form, the CDR3 reads TGTGCCATCAGTAGGGACAGGGACGGTCAGCCCCAGCATTTT.

The chain uses TRBV19 and TRBJ2-2; 8 positions match TRBD1. Germline loops: CDR1 LNHDA, CDR2 SQIVND (reference sequence). V shed 8 bases, J shed 0 bases, and the junction held 5 bases outside the gene matches. The CDR3 has 15 amino acids. This CDR3 reads CASARTGSNTGELFF. The CDR3 DNA is TGTGCCAGTGCCAGGACAGGGTCGAACACCGGGGAGCTGTTTTTT.

Written as DNA, the CDR3 is TGTGCCTGGGGGAGGGTGAACACTGAAGCTTTCTTT. Its protein product is CAWGRVNTEAFF. The chain joins TRBV30 to TRBJ1-1, with D hard to call. Germline lookup yields CDR1 GTSNPN and CDR2 SVGIG (reference sequence). V lost 5 bases to trimming and J lost 0 bases, with 7 bases between them. The CDR3 is made up of 12 amino acids. The full variable domain, completed using reference TRBV30 and TRBJ1-1, is SQTIHQWPATLVQPVGSPLSLECTVEGTSNPNLYWYRQAAGRGLQLLFYSVGIGQISSEVPQNLSASRPQDRQFILSSKKLLLSDSGFYLCAWGRVNTEAFFGQGTRLTVV.

V usage is TRBV18 and J usage is TRBJ1-2; TRBD1 aligns across 12 bases. The CDR3 is made up of 16 amino acids. Germline V CDR1 and CDR2: KGHSH, LQKENI. The V segment lost 4 bases and the J segment 8 bases; nucleotides outside the gene matches: 11. This CDR3 reads CASSLREGQGARGYTF. CDR3 nucleotides: TGTGCCAGCTCACTTAGAGAGGGACAGGGGGCGCGCGGCTACACCTTC.

This clone was observed a handful of times. J is TRBJ2-1 and V is TRBV14; a possible D gene is TRBD2 (5 bases). V was trimmed by 4 bases and J by 9 bases, leaving 10 bases between them. The CDR3 has 12 residues. Germline loops: CDR1 SGHDN, CDR2 FVKESK. The CDR3 region has the DNA TGTGCCAGCAGCCCTCGAGGGTTTGAGCAGTTCTTC. Translated: CASSPRGFEQFF.

This chain links TRBV7-2 with TRBJ2-1; perhaps TRBD2 as D (5 bases). V was clipped by 4 bases and J by 1 base, with 11 bases between them. CDR3 length equals 15 residues. CDR1 and CDR2 (germline): SGHTA, FQGNSA. CDR3 nucleotide sequence: TGTGCCAGCAGCTGGTATGGCGGGTCCTACAATGAGCAGTTCTTC. Residues: CASSWYGGSYNEQFF.

The V gene is TRBV5-4, the J gene TRBJ2-7; 7 positions agree with TRBD1. CDR3 length: 16 amino acids. The germline gives CDR1 SGHNT, CDR2 YYREEE (reference sequence). V lost 4 bases and J lost 2; bases outside the gene matches: 12. CDR3 region: CASSGDLGTEPYEQYF. As DNA, the CDR3 is TGTGCCAGCAGCGGCGACCTCGGGACAGAACCCTACGAGCAGTACTTC.

The chain couples TRBV9 to TRBJ1-1; D is perhaps TRBD1 (6 bases). This CDR3 has 16 residues. The germline V and J ends were trimmed by 0 bases and 2 bases, with 14 bases remaining between them. Germline assignment: CDR1 SGDLS and CDR2 YYNGEE. The CDR3 region is CASSVATGGHNTEAFF. The DNA of the CDR3 is TGTGCCAGCAGCGTAGCTACTGGGGGACACAACACTGAAGCTTTCTTT.

This clone was observed a single time. This rearrangement joins TRBV12-5 to TRBJ2-3; 11 bases line up with TRBD2. This CDR3 has 15 amino acids. Germline V gene sequence: CDR1 LGHNT, CDR2 FRNRAP. J lost 2 bases, V lost 7 bases, and 5 bases had no gene match. CDR3 bases: TGTGCTAGTGCCGTAGCGGGAGGGCCCACAGATACGCAGTATTTT. Translating gives CASAVAGGPTDTQYF.

The chain recombines TRBV27 with TRBJ2-7, with TRBD1 matching 8 bases. The length of the CDR3 is 15 residues. CDR1 and CDR2 (germline): MNHEY, SMNVEV (reference sequence). J lost 2 bases, V lost 5 bases, and 8 bases had no gene match. CDR3: CASSDRDRSPYEQYF. CDR3 bases: TGTGCCAGCAGTGACCGGGACAGGAGTCCCTACGAGCAGTACTTC.

The table lists this clone with a count of one. V usage is TRBV30 and J usage is TRBJ2-2; 11 positions agree with TRBD2. Germline CDR1 is GTSNPN and CDR2 is SVGIG (reference sequence). The CDR3 loop spans 14 amino acids. The junction had 6 bases not matched to a gene; V was cut back by 2 bases and J by 10 bases. DNA of the CDR3: TGTGCCTGGAGTCCCCTAGCGGGAGGCGCGGAGCTGTTTTTT. Amino acids: CAWSPLAGGAELFF.